These 21 T cell receptor beta chains came from one sample sequenced in a study of PD-1 blockade in classical Hodgkin lymphoma. Sequenced by immunoSEQ multiplex PCR; TCRdb stores in-frame clones only, minus some. The table records about 40,000 clones, 70% to 80% of them present only once. Every patient had relapsed following autologous stem cell transplantation, and cohorts differed in brentuximab vedotin exposure. The material sequenced was peripheral blood mononuclear cells (PBMCs), taken at baseline. The origin of the receptors is a human donor with classical Hodgkin lymphoma.

The chain's CDR3 is CASNVAPGYEQYF. The DNA for the CDR3 is TGTGCCAGCAACGTGGCCCCAGGTTACGAGCAGTACTTC. This sequence joins TRBV28 and TRBJ2-7; no firm D call. The germline V and J ends were trimmed by 7 bases and 4 bases, with 14 bases remaining between them. The CDR3 is 13 amino acids. Germline CDR1 is MDHEN and CDR2 is SYDVKM.

The V and J genes are TRBV7-6 and TRBJ2-3; D gene ambiguous. The CDR3 spans 13 residues. V dropped 4 bases and J dropped 2 bases, with 7 bases sitting between them. CDR1 and CDR2 from the germline V gene are SGHVS and FNYEAQ. CDR3 nucleotides: TGTGCCAGCAGCTCCCCAAACACAGATACGCAGTATTTT. It codes for CASSSPNTDTQYF.

The CDR3 nucleotides read TGTGCCAGCAGCTCTTCTACGAGTGGGTCCAAAAACATTCAGTACTTC. Amino acids: CASSSSTSGSKNIQYF. V gene TRBV5-6 combines with J gene TRBJ2-4; D is unresolved. CDR3 length equals 16 residues. Germline V lookup: CDR1 SGHDT, CDR2 YYEEEE. The germline V and J ends were trimmed by 3 bases and 2 bases, with 15 bases remaining between them.

This chain uses TRBV12-5 with TRBJ1-1; 7 bases line up with TRBD1. V shed 0 bases, J shed 6 bases, and the junction held 7 bases outside the gene matches. This CDR3 has 15 residues. The V gene's germline CDR1 is LGHNT and CDR2 FRNRAP. CDR3 DNA: TGTGCTAGTGGTTTGGTGACAGGGCCTTGGGCTGAAGCTTTCTTT. Encoded protein: CASGLVTGPWAEAFF.

This chain connects TRBV10-3 to TRBJ2-1; no clear D gene. Trimming stripped 6 bases from V and 10 bases from J, with 13 bases between. There are 12 residues in the CDR3. CDR1 ENHRY and CDR2 SYGVKD come from the germline V gene. The CDR3 nucleotides read TGTGCCATCAGAACCAAAAGTAGCGAGCAGTTCTTC. Translating it yields CAIRTKSSEQFF.

The rearrangement links TRBV6-5 to TRBJ2-5, with TRBD1 matching 7 bases. This CDR3 comprises 14 residues. The V and J ends lost 6 bases and 8 bases, in that order; junction bases with no gene match: 12. Germline lookup yields CDR1 MNHEY and CDR2 SVGAGI. CDR3 sequence: CASSQTIDRVTQYF. The DNA of the CDR3 is TGTGCCAGCAGCCAGACGATTGACAGGGTCACCCAGTACTTC.

This clone was counted between two and nine times. The chain couples TRBV19 to TRBJ1-2; 9 bases agree with TRBD1. Germline V gene data show CDR1 as LNHDA and CDR2 as SQIVND (reference sequence). V lost 3 bases and J lost 5; bases outside the gene matches: 13. The CDR3 is 17 residues long. CDR3 residues: CASSMKAPGQGVYGYTF. CDR3 sequence (DNA): TGTGCCAGTAGTATGAAAGCTCCGGGACAGGGTGTATATGGCTACACCTTC.

This chain joins TRBV7-2 and TRBJ2-1; TRBD2 aligns across 14 bases. With V trimmed by 2 bases and J by 8 bases, 5 bases remained unmatched. This CDR3 has 16 residues. CDR1 and CDR2 from the germline V gene are SGHTA and FQGNSA. The CDR3 DNA is TGTGCCAGCAGCTTACAGGGACTAGCGGGAGAGGATGAGCAGTTCTTC. This encodes CASSLQGLAGEDEQFF.

By proportion, this clone is medium-sized. The V call is TRBV7-9, the J call TRBJ1-3, with TRBD1 identical over 8 bases. V lost 6 bases to trimming and J lost 0 bases; unmatched junction nucleotides: 10. Germline V lookup: CDR1 SEHNR, CDR2 FQNEAQ (reference sequence). There are 17 residues in the CDR3. Written as DNA, the CDR3 is TGTGCCAGCAGGGGACCCGAGACAGGGGACTCTGGAAACACCATATATTTT. It codes for CASRGPETGDSGNTIYF.

The chain couples TRBV6-5 to TRBJ2-5; 9 bases align to TRBD1. Germline V gene data show CDR1 as MNHEY and CDR2 as SVGAGI. After removal of 2 bases from V and 5 bases from J, the junction contained 9 bases not matched to a gene. CDR3 length: 16 residues. DNA of the CDR3: TGTGCCAGCAGTTACGCAACAGGGGGCGCCCAGGAGACCCAGTACTTC. Translating it yields CASSYATGGAQETQYF.

This chain joins TRBV4-2 and TRBJ1-2; TRBD1 is a possible D gene (5 bases). V was trimmed by 0 bases and J by 4 bases, leaving 12 bases between them. Per germline, CDR1 LGHNA and CDR2 YNFKEQ. The CDR3 consists of 15 residues. For the CDR3, the DNA is TGTGCCAGCAGCCAAGATAGAACAGGTGGCTATGGCTACACCTTC. Encoded protein: CASSQDRTGGYGYTF.

The gene calls are TRBV19 and TRBJ2-7; D might be TRBD2 (7 bases). The V end was cut by 4 bases, the J end by 4 bases, with 11 bases between. This CDR3 spans 13 amino acids. Germline CDR1 and CDR2: LNHDA and SQIVND (reference sequence). The CDR3 coding sequence is TGTGCCAGTAGTAGGGGGGGCCTTTACGAGCAGTACTTC. Translated: CASSRGGLYEQYF.

The chain combines TRBV9 with TRBJ1-2; a weak D match, TRBD1 (5 bases). Trimming cost V 3 bases and J 3 bases, with 18 bases left between them. Germline V CDR1 and CDR2: SGDLS, YYNGEE. CDR3 length equals 16 residues. This CDR3 reads CASSGPKRQGHYGYTF. CDR3 DNA sequence: TGTGCCAGCAGCGGTCCTAAGAGGCAGGGTCACTATGGCTACACCTTC.

The chain carries TRBV18 and TRBJ1-5, with D perhaps TRBD1 (6 bases). The ends were cut back, 3 bases at V and 0 bases at J, with 12 bases in the middle. Germline V gene sequence: CDR1 KGHSH, CDR2 LQKENI. The CDR3 totals 16 residues. The CDR3 DNA is TGTGCCAGCTCACCCGGTTCAGGGGTTAGCAATCAGCCCCAGCATTTT. As protein: CASSPGSGVSNQPQHF. The full variable domain, in which reference TRBV18 and TRBJ1-5 provide the parts outside the CDR3, is NAGVMQNPRHLVRRRGQEARLRCSPMKGHSHVYWYRQLPEEGLKFMVYLQKENIIDESGMPKERFSAEFPKEGPSILRIQQVVRGDSAAYFCASSPGSGVSNQPQHFGDGTRLSIL.

The gene calls are TRBV15 and TRBJ1-2, with 11 bases that match TRBD1. The CDR3 has 15 residues. Unmatched junction bases numbered 1, after V lost 0 bases and J lost 4 bases. Germline values: CDR1 LNHNV, CDR2 YYDKDF (reference sequence). CDR3 amino acids: CATSREGTGGYGYTF. The CDR3, as DNA: TGTGCCACCAGCAGAGAGGGGACAGGGGGCTATGGCTACACCTTC. Combining the CDR3 with reference TRBV15 and TRBJ1-2 gives the whole variable domain DAMVIQNPRYQVTQFGKPVTLSCSQTLNHNVMYWYQQKSSQAPKLLFHYYDKDFNNEADTPDNFQSRRPNTSFCFLDIRSPGLGDTAMYLCATSREGTGGYGYTFGSGTRLTVV.

This clone was seen only once. The rearrangement uses TRBV19 and TRBJ2-5; TRBD1 aligns across 7 bases. CDR1 is LNHDA and CDR2 is SQIVND in the germline V gene (reference sequence). This CDR3 comprises 13 residues. V lost 5 bases to trimming and J lost 5 bases; unmatched junction nucleotides: 5. The CDR3: CASSLGQVETQYF. As DNA, the CDR3 is TGTGCCAGTAGTCTCGGACAGGTGGAGACCCAGTACTTC.

This chain connects TRBV4-3 to TRBJ2-2, with 8 bases aligning to TRBD2. Germline loops: CDR1 LGHNA, CDR2 YSLEER. The CDR3 has 15 residues. V gave up 4 bases and J gave up 8 bases; unmatched junction bases: 9. The CDR3 here is CASSPSSGSEGELFF. The CDR3 coding sequence is TGCGCCAGCAGCCCGTCGAGCGGGAGTGAAGGGGAGCTGTTTTTT.

J is TRBJ2-7 and V is TRBV7-9; 10 positions match TRBD1. This CDR3 comprises 15 residues. V was pared by 1 base and J by 2 bases, with 2 bases of the junction left unmatched. Germline lookup yields CDR1 SEHNR and CDR2 FQNEAQ (reference sequence). DNA of the CDR3: TGTGCCAGCAGCTTAGGGGACAGGGGCACCTACGAGCAGTACTTC. Its protein is CASSLGDRGTYEQYF.

The chain has TRBV14 and TRBJ1-1; D unresolved. This CDR3 contains 14 residues. Germline V gene lookup returns CDR1 SGHDN and CDR2 FVKESK. The germline V and J ends were trimmed by 4 bases and 5 bases, with 14 bases remaining between them. Written as DNA, the CDR3 is TGTGCCAGCAGCCCCCCCACGTGGGAAACTGAAGCTTTCTTT. This codes for CASSPPTWETEAFF.

Note on this clone: Additional DNA sequences in this sample encode the identical CDR3. The CDR3 here is CASSRTVNYGYTF. CDR3 sequence (DNA): TGTGCCAGCAGCCGGACTGTTAACTATGGCTACACCTTC. The V gene is TRBV11-2, the J gene TRBJ1-2; unclear D gene. Germline V gene sequence: CDR1 SGHAT, CDR2 FQNNGV. V was trimmed by 5 bases and J by 1 base, leaving 8 bases between them. The CDR3 sequence is 13 residues long.

The chain links TRBV19 to TRBJ1-2, with TRBD1 as a possible D gene (5 bases). This CDR3 is 15 amino acids long. V was shortened by 3 bases and J by 4 bases, with 15 bases between the two germline ends. Germline CDR1 and CDR2: LNHDA and SQIVND (reference sequence). CDR3 nucleotide sequence: TGTGCCAGTAGTATCGGTAAGGGGCCAGGCTATGGCTACACCTTC. Amino acid sequence: CASSIGKGPGYGYTF.